This entry lists 26 T cell receptor beta chains sequenced from one sample in a study of blood T cell repertoires in COVID-19. Only in-frame clones appear in the TCRdb table, and some are missing; sequencing was by immunoSEQ multiplex PCR. Of some 250,000 clones listed, around 86% are singletons. The sample consisted of peripheral blood. These receptors came from a woman aged 55-69 years with COVID-19, enrolled during active disease.

J is TRBJ1-2 and V is TRBV5-1; maybe TRBD1 (5 bases). Germline assignment: CDR1 SGHRS and CDR2 YFSETQ. The length of the CDR3 is 14 residues. Trimming stripped 0 bases from V and 5 bases from J, with 11 bases between. CDR3 DNA sequence: TGCGCCAGCAGCTTGGCGGGGGTACGGTATGGCTACACCTTC. Translated, it gives CASSLAGVRYGYTF.

This clone has only one observation. The gene calls are TRBV19 and TRBJ1-1; D not resolved. The ends were cut back, 6 bases at V and 4 bases at J, with 12 bases in the middle. This CDR3 region has 13 residues. Germline-derived CDR1 and CDR2 are LNHDA and SQIVND (reference sequence). The CDR3 loop reads CASSWEGATEAFF. CDR3 nucleotide sequence: TGTGCCAGTAGCTGGGAGGGTGCCACTGAAGCTTTCTTT.

The DNA for the CDR3 is TGTGCCAGCAGTTACTCACGAAGGGGTGAGCAGTTCTTC. Protein sequence: CASSYSRRGEQFF. V gene TRBV6-2 or TRBV6-3 combines with J gene TRBJ2-1, with D possibly TRBD1 on 5 matching bases. The germline V gene encodes CDR1 MNHEY and CDR2 SVGEGT. V dropped 0 bases and J dropped 9 bases, with 9 bases sitting between them. This CDR3 comprises 13 residues.

DNA of the CDR3: TGTGCCAGCAGCTCGCCGACAGGGGGCTACGAGCAGTACTTC. It specifies CASSSPTGGYEQYF. The chain joins TRBV5-4 to TRBJ2-7; 9 bases map to TRBD1. The length of the CDR3 is 14 residues. J gave up 3 bases and V 3 bases, and 4 bases lay outside the gene matches. Germline CDR1 is SGHNT and CDR2 is YYREEE (reference sequence).

This clone was seen once. The chain uses TRBV9 and TRBJ2-3, with 7 bases matching TRBD2. Losses at the gene ends were 7 bases for V and 5 bases for J; bases not matched to a gene: 10. The germline V gene has CDR1 SGDLS and CDR2 YYNGEE. The CDR3 runs 14 residues. The CDR3 loop reads CASGNAGAVDTQYF. The CDR3 DNA is TGTGCCAGCGGCAACGCGGGAGCTGTAGATACGCAGTATTTT.

The chain links TRBV18 to TRBJ1-2, with a tentative D call TRBD1 (5 bases). Looked up from germline, CDR1 is KGHSH and CDR2 is LQKENI. V lost 3 bases and J 4 bases, leaving 18 bases between the germline ends. This CDR3 has 16 residues. This CDR3 reads CASSPRVGRGAYGYTF. The CDR3 DNA reads as TGTGCCAGCTCACCTCGGGTCGGTCGTGGGGCCTATGGCTACACCTTC.

The chain has TRBV6-6 and TRBJ1-5; a possible D gene is TRBD1 (6 bases). CDR1 and CDR2 (germline): MNHNY, SVGAGI (reference sequence). Trimming pared 7 bases from V and 1 base from J, leaving 17 bases between. This CDR3 comprises 16 residues. This CDR3 reads CASTTTRGGSNQPQHF. CDR3 in DNA: TGTGCCAGCACAACCACCAGGGGTGGGAGCAATCAGCCCCAGCATTTT.

This clone was seen a handful of times. V and J are TRBV11-3 and TRBJ2-7; possibly TRBD1 for D (5 bases). From germline, CDR1 is SGHNT and CDR2 YENEEA. The CDR3 covers 14 residues. Trimming took off 5 bases at V and 1 base at J, with 12 bases between the two ends. DNA for the CDR3: TGTGCCAGCAGCGGGCAGACAGATTCCTACGAGCAGTACTTC. Protein sequence: CASSGQTDSYEQYF.

V is TRBV19 and J is TRBJ1-1; D not certain. There are 13 residues in the CDR3. Germline loops: CDR1 LNHDA, CDR2 SQIVND (reference sequence). Between the trimmed V and J ends, which lost 5 bases and 5 bases, there was a span of 12 bases. The CDR3 is CASSVRGATEAFF. The CDR3 nucleotides read TGTGCCAGTAGTGTCCGGGGAGCTACTGAAGCTTTCTTT.

J is TRBJ2-3 and V is TRBV5-5; TRBD2 aligns across 7 bases. The germline gives CDR1 SGHKS, CDR2 YYEKEE (reference sequence). V shed 3 bases and J 4 bases; nucleotides not matched to a gene: 8. CDR3 length: 15 residues. CDR3 sequence (DNA): TGTGCCAGCAGCTACCAAAGCGGGACGGCAGATACGCAGTATTTT. Its protein is CASSYQSGTADTQYF.

V usage is TRBV28 and J usage is TRBJ2-3, with a tentative D call TRBD1 (6 bases). Germline V gives CDR1 MDHEN, CDR2 SYDVKM. Trimming took off 6 bases at V and 3 bases at J, with 16 bases between the two ends. The CDR3 consists of 15 residues. The CDR3 DNA sequence: TGTGCCAGCAGACCCCAGGGGATTAGGACAGATACGCAGTATTTT. Translation gives CASRPQGIRTDTQYF.

Points on this clone: The same CDR3 arises from other DNA sequences in this sample as well. The gene calls are TRBV6-5 and TRBJ2-7; TRBD1 is a possible D gene (6 bases). The germline V and J ends were trimmed by 0 bases and 3 bases, with 6 bases remaining between them. CDR3 length: 13 amino acids. Germline CDR1 and CDR2: MNHEY and SVGAGI. The CDR3 loop is CASSYSRGYEQYF. The CDR3 nucleotides are TGTGCCAGCAGTTACTCCAGGGGCTACGAGCAGTACTTC.

The V call is TRBV5-1, the J call TRBJ1-5; the D is unclear. V lost 3 bases and J 6 bases, leaving 16 bases between the germline ends. CDR1 and CDR2 from the germline V gene are SGHRS and YFSETQ. This CDR3 comprises 15 residues. The CDR3: CASSSSGPNTQPQHF. CDR3 DNA: TGCGCCAGCAGCTCAAGCGGACCGAATACTCAGCCCCAGCATTTT. The full variable domain, completed using reference TRBV5-1 and TRBJ1-5, is KAGVTQTPRYLIKTRGQQVTLSCSPISGHRSVSWYQQTPGQGLQFLFEYFSETQRNKGNFPGRFSGRQFSNSRSEMNVSTLELGDSALYLCASSSSGPNTQPQHFGDGTRLSIL.

The chain has TRBV6-2 or TRBV6-3 and TRBJ1-1; D not certain. Per the germline V gene, CDR1 is MNHEY and CDR2 is SVGEGT. The ends were cut back, 2 bases at V and 5 bases at J, with 9 bases in the middle. This CDR3 contains 13 residues. CDR3 protein: CASSYEARTEAFF. DNA of the CDR3: TGTGCCAGCAGTTACGAAGCTCGTACTGAAGCTTTCTTT.

V and J are TRBV12-3 or TRBV12-4 and TRBJ2-1, with 7 bases that match TRBD1. This CDR3 region has 13 residues. After removal of 7 bases from V and 5 bases from J, the junction contained 5 bases not matched to a gene. CDR3 DNA: TGTGCCAGCATTCCGACAGGGAACAATGAGCAGTTCTTC. Amino acid sequence: CASIPTGNNEQFF.

The rearrangement uses TRBV7-9 and TRBJ2-3; D is perhaps TRBD1 (6 bases). V lost 5 bases and J lost 2, with 11 bases in between. From germline, CDR1 is SEHNR and CDR2 FQNEAQ (reference sequence). The CDR3 runs 14 residues. CDR3 DNA sequence: TGTGCCAGCAGCGATGACAGGCCCACAGATACGCAGTATTTT. Encoded protein: CASSDDRPTDTQYF.

The rearrangement uses TRBV13 and TRBJ2-7, with D possibly matching TRBD2 (6 bases). The CDR3 covers 19 residues. Germline V gene lookup returns CDR1 PRHDT and CDR2 FYEKMQ (reference sequence). V was trimmed by 4 bases and J by 0 bases, leaving 25 bases between them. CDR3 residues: CASSSTSLGSVADSYEQYF. In nucleotides, the CDR3 is TGTGCCAGCAGCTCCACCTCTCTCGGATCGGTAGCGGACTCCTACGAGCAGTACTTC.

The rearrangement links TRBV18 to TRBJ1-4; perhaps TRBD1 as D (6 bases). V dropped 5 bases and J dropped 2 bases, with 12 bases sitting between them. The germline V gene has CDR1 KGHSH and CDR2 LQKENI. The length of the CDR3 is 15 residues. CDR3: CASSATGTTNEKLFF. DNA of the CDR3: TGTGCCAGCTCAGCTACAGGGACGACTAATGAAAAACTGTTTTTT.

The chain uses TRBV5-5 and TRBJ2-2, with D hard to call. The CDR3 consists of 15 residues. Germline CDR1 SGHKS, CDR2 YYEKEE (reference sequence). Trimming cost V 0 bases and J 2 bases, with 8 bases left between them. CDR3 amino acids: CASSLDSRNTGELFF. CDR3 nucleotides: TGTGCCAGCAGCTTGGACAGCCGCAACACCGGGGAGCTGTTTTTT.

This chain links TRBV7-9 with TRBJ2-5; D is unresolved. Germline V CDR1 and CDR2: SEHNR, FQNEAQ (reference sequence). Trimming removed 4 bases at V and 5 bases at J, with 11 bases between. CDR3 length: 13 amino acids. The CDR3 region is CASSSAGRETQYF. CDR3 nucleotides: TGTGCCAGCAGCTCAGCCGGTCGGGAGACCCAGTACTTC. Using reference TRBV7-9 and TRBJ2-5 for the parts outside the CDR3, the full variable domain is DTGVSQNPRHKITKRGQNVTFRCDPISEHNRLYWYRQTLGQGPEFLTYFQNEAQLEKSRLLSDRFSAERPKGSFSTLEIQRTEQGDSAMYLCASSSAGRETQYFGPGTRLLVL.

Of note for this clone: Other nucleotide sequences in the sample specify the same CDR3. The chain has TRBV18 and TRBJ2-5, with TRBD1 matching 11 bases. This CDR3 has 15 amino acids. From germline, CDR1 is KGHSH and CDR2 LQKENI. Trimming took 3 bases from V and 5 from J; bases not matched to a gene: 5. The CDR3 loop is CASSPGTGGRETQYF. The CDR3 DNA sequence: TGTGCCAGCTCACCGGGGACAGGGGGTCGGGAGACCCAGTACTTC. Full variable domain (remainder filled in from reference TRBV18 and TRBJ2-5): NAGVMQNPRHLVRRRGQEARLRCSPMKGHSHVYWYRQLPEEGLKFMVYLQKENIIDESGMPKERFSAEFPKEGPSILRIQQVVRGDSAAYFCASSPGTGGRETQYFGPGTRLLVL.

J is TRBJ1-1 and V is TRBV19; tentative D call: TRBD1 (5 bases). Germline V gene data show CDR1 as LNHDA and CDR2 as SQIVND (reference sequence). This CDR3 is 16 amino acids long. With 4 bases removed from V and 2 bases from J, the gap between germline ends came to 17 bases. CDR3 nucleotides: TGTGCCAGTAGTACCGAATCGGGACTTTTAAACACTGAAGCTTTCTTT. Its translation is CASSTESGLLNTEAFF.

This chain uses TRBV5-1 with TRBJ2-2; 8 bases align to TRBD1. The V gene end was trimmed by 4 bases and the J gene end by 5 bases; junction bases not matched to a gene: 10. The CDR3 extends over 16 amino acids. Germline CDR1 reads SGHRS; CDR2 reads YFSETQ. The CDR3 region is CASSTPGQGATGELFF. The CDR3 nucleotides read TGCGCCAGCAGCACCCCGGGGCAGGGGGCGACCGGGGAGCTGTTTTTT. Full variable domain (outside the CDR3, taken from reference TRBV5-1 and TRBJ2-2): KAGVTQTPRYLIKTRGQQVTLSCSPISGHRSVSWYQQTPGQGLQFLFEYFSETQRNKGNFPGRFSGRQFSNSRSEMNVSTLELGDSALYLCASSTPGQGATGELFFGEGSRLTVL.

This clone was detected only a few times. The chain uses TRBV10-3 and TRBJ1-6; 7 nucleotides agree with TRBD1. Germline V gene sequence: CDR1 ENHRY, CDR2 SYGVKD. CDR3 length equals 13 residues. J gave up 7 bases and V 4 bases, and 1 base lay outside the gene matches. The CDR3 sequence is CAISVGGNSPLHF. CDR3 DNA: TGTGCCATCAGTGTAGGGGGCAATTCACCCCTCCACTTT.

The chain recombines TRBV24-1 with TRBJ2-7; 10 bases match TRBD2. The CDR3 runs 16 residues. Germline trimming cut 4 bases from V and 7 bases from J; bases unmatched to any gene: 12. Germline assignment: CDR1 KGHDR and CDR2 SFDVKD. In DNA, the CDR3 is TGTGCCACCAGTGACACTCTAGCGGGAGTTTTTGGAGAGCAGTACTTC. It encodes CATSDTLAGVFGEQYF.

DNA of the CDR3: TGCGCCAGCAGCCAAGATTGGGACACCGAAGCCAAAAACATTCAGTACTTC. Its protein is CASSQDWDTEAKNIQYF. The V call is TRBV4-1, the J call TRBJ2-4, with D maybe TRBD1 (6 bases). The CDR3 has 17 amino acids. V was pared by 0 bases and J by 0 bases, with 12 bases between. The germline CDR1 and CDR2 sequences are MGHRA and YSYEKL.